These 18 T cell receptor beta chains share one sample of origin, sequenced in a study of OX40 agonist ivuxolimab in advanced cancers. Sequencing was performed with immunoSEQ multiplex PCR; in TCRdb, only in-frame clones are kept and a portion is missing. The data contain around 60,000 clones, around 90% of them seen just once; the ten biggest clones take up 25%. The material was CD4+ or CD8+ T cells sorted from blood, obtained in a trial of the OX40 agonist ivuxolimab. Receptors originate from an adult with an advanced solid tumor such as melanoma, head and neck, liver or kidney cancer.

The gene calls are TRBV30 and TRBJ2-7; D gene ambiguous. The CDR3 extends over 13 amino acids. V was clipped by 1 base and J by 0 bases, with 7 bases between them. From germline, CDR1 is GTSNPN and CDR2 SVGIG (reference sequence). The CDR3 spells CAWSGVPSYEQYF. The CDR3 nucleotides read TGTGCCTGGAGTGGGGTGCCCTCCTACGAGCAGTACTTC.

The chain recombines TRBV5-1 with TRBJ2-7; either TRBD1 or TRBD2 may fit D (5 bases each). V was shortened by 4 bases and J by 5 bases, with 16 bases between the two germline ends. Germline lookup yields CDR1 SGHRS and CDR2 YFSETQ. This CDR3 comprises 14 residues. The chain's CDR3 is CASSPTGAPDEQYF. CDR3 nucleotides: TGCGCCAGCAGCCCGACCGGGGCTCCGGACGAGCAGTACTTC.

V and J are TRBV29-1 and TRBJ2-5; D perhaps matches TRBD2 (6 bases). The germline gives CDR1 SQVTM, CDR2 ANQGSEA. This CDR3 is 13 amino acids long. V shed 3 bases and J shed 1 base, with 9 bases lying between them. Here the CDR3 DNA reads TGCAGCGTTGAGAGACTAGGCCAAGAGACCCAGTACTTC. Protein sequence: CSVERLGQETQYF.

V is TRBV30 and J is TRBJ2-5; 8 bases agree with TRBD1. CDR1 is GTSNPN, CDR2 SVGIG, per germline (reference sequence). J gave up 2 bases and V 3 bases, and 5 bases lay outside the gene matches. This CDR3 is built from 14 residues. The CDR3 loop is CAWSPGQGQETQYF. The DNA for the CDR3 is TGTGCCTGGAGCCCCGGACAGGGACAAGAGACCCAGTACTTC. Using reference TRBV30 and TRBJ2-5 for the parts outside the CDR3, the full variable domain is SQTIHQWPATLVQPVGSPLSLECTVEGTSNPNLYWYRQAAGRGLQLLFYSVGIGQISSEVPQNLSASRPQDRQFILSSKKLLLSDSGFYLCAWSPGQGQETQYFGPGTRLLVL.

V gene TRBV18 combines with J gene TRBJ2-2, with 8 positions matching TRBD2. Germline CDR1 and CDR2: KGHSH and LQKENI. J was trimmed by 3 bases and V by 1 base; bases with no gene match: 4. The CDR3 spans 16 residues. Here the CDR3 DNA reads TGTGCCAGCTCACCACTGGGACTAGTTGACACCGGGGAGCTGTTTTTT. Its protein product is CASSPLGLVDTGELFF.

The CDR3 reads CASSKGLAGGPYNEQFF. CDR3 in DNA: TGTGCCAGCTCAAAGGGGCTAGCGGGAGGTCCCTACAATGAGCAGTTCTTC. The chain uses TRBV28 and TRBJ2-1, with 11 bases matching TRBD2. Looked up from germline, CDR1 is MDHEN and CDR2 is SYDVKM. Trimming cost V 8 bases and J 2 bases; bases outside gene matches: 11. CDR3 size: 17 residues.

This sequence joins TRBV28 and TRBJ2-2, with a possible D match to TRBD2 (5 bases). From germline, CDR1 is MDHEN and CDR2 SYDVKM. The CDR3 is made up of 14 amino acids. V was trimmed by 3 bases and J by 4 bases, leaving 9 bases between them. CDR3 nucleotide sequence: TGTGCCAGCAGTTTTCTAGCAACCACCGGGGAGCTGTTTTTT. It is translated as CASSFLATTGELFF.

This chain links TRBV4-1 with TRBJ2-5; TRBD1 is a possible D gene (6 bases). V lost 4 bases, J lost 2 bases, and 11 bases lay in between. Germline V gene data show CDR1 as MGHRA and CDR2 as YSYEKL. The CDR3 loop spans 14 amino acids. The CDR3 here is CASSPTGGQETQYF. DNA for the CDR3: TGCGCCAGCAGCCCGACAGGTGGGCAAGAGACCCAGTACTTC.

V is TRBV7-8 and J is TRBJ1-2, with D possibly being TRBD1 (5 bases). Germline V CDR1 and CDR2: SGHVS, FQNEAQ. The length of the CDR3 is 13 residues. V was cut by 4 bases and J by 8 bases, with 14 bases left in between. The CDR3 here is CASSSGRDGGYTF. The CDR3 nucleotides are TGTGCCAGCAGCTCTGGAAGGGACGGAGGCTACACCTTC.

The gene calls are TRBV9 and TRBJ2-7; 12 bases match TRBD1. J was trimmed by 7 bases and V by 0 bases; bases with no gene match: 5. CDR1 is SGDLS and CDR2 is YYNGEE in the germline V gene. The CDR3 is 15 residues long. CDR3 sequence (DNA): TGTGCCAGCAGCGTAGCGGGACAGGGGGCAGGGGAGCAGTACTTC. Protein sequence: CASSVAGQGAGEQYF.

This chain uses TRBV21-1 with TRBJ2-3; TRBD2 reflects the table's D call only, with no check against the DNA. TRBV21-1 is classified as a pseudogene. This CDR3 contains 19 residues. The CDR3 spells CASSKEPWKREFSPDTQYF. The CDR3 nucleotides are TGTGCCAGCAGCAAAGAACCCTGGAAGCGGGAGTTTTCCCCAGATACGCAGTATTTT.

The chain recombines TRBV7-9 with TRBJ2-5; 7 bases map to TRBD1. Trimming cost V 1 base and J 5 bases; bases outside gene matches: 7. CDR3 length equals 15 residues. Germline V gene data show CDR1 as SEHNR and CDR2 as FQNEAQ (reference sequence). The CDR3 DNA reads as TGTGCCAGCAGCTTAGTGCAGGGGGAGTGGGAGACCCAGTACTTC. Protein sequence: CASSLVQGEWETQYF.

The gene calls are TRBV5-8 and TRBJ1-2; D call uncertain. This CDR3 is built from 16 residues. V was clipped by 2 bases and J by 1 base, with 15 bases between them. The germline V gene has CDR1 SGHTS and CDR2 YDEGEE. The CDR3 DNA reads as TGTGCCAGCAGCTTCGGGAATGAGATTTTTAACTATGGCTACACCTTC. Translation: CASSFGNEIFNYGYTF.

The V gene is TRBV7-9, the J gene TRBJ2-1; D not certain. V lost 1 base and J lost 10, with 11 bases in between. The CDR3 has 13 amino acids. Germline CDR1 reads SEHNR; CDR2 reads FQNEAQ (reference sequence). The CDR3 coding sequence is TGTGCCAGCAGCTTAGGGGCGCTATGGGAGCAGTTCTTC. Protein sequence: CASSLGALWEQFF.

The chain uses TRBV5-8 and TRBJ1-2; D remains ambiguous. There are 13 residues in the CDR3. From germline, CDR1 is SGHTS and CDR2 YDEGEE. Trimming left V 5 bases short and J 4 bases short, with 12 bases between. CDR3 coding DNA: TGTGCCAGCAGAAGCGGGAGCCTCTATGGCTACACCTTC. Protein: CASRSGSLYGYTF.

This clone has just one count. The chain's CDR3 is CASSLVDYSYEQYF. The DNA for the CDR3 is TGTGCCAGCAGCTTAGTCGACTACTCCTACGAGCAGTACTTC. The chain combines TRBV7-9 with TRBJ2-7; D possibly corresponds to TRBD2 (5 bases). V was pared by 1 base and J by 0 bases, with 7 bases between. CDR3 size: 14 residues. The germline V gene encodes CDR1 SEHNR and CDR2 FQNEAQ (reference sequence).

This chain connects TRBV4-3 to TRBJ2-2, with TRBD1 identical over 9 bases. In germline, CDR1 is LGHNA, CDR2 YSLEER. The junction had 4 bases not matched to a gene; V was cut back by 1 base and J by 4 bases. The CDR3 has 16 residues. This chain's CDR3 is CASSQGDRVPTGELFF. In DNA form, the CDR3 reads TGCGCCAGCAGCCAAGGGGACAGGGTACCCACCGGGGAGCTGTTTTTT.

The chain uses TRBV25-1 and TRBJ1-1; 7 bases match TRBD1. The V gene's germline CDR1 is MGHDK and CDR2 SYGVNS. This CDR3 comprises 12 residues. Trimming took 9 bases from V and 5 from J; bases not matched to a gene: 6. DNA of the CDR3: TGTGCCAGTCAACAGGGGTGGACTGAAGCTTTCTTT. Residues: CASQQGWTEAFF.